One sample yielded the 22 T cell receptor beta chains listed below, sequenced in a study of T cell clones after liver transplantation. Clones were read by immunoSEQ multiplex PCR, and TCRdb kept only the in-frame ones, dropping some. The repertoire consists of about 74,000 clones, with about 80% occurring once and the leading ten covering roughly 0.54%. The sequencing used CD4+ T cells from blood, collected before liver transplant. These TCRs come from a human donor who received a liver transplant.

V gene TRBV5-1 combines with J gene TRBJ2-7, with 12 bases fitting TRBD1. The V gene's germline CDR1 is SGHRS and CDR2 YFSETQ. V trimming: 4 bases; J trimming: 4 bases; junction bases outside the gene matches: 6. The CDR3 totals 15 residues. The CDR3 region has the DNA TGCGCCAGCAGCCTCGGGACAGGGGGCAAATACGAGCAGTACTTC. It codes for CASSLGTGGKYEQYF.

The V gene is TRBV7-2, the J gene TRBJ2-1; 11 bases align to TRBD1. The CDR3 extends over 15 amino acids. Germline lookup yields CDR1 SGHTA and CDR2 FQGNSA. V trimming: 5 bases; J trimming: 5 bases; junction bases outside the gene matches: 5. In nucleotides, the CDR3 is TGTGCCAGCAGCAGCGGACAGGGGGCACACAATGAGCAGTTCTTC. Translated, it gives CASSSGQGAHNEQFF.

V gene TRBV7-2 combines with J gene TRBJ2-1, with no clear D. Between the trimmed V and J ends, which lost 3 bases and 4 bases, there was a span of 4 bases. This CDR3 has 12 residues. The V gene's germline CDR1 is SGHTA and CDR2 FQGNSA. This CDR3 reads CASSFPYNEQFF. CDR3 coding DNA: TGTGCCAGCAGCTTTCCTTACAATGAGCAGTTCTTC.

DNA for the CDR3: TGCGCCAGCAGCTTGGGGACTAGCATGTACACCGGGGAGCTGTTTTTT. Its translation: CASSLGTSMYTGELFF. This chain joins TRBV5-1 and TRBJ2-2; 8 nucleotides match TRBD2. The germline V gene encodes CDR1 SGHRS and CDR2 YFSETQ. The trim removed 0 bases at V and 3 bases at J, leaving 4 bases unmatched. CDR3 length: 16 residues.

The chain employs TRBV10-3 and TRBJ2-1; the match to TRBD2 covers 7 bases. Germline V gives CDR1 ENHRY, CDR2 SYGVKD. CDR3 size: 13 residues. The V and J ends lost 6 bases and 5 bases, in that order; junction bases with no gene match: 4. The CDR3 coding sequence is TGTGCCATCAGCCGTCGGGAGGACAATGAGCAGTTCTTC. Residues: CAISRREDNEQFF.

This chain links TRBV15 with TRBJ1-4; D unclear. CDR1 LNHNV and CDR2 YYDKDF come from the germline V gene (reference sequence). The V end lost 0 bases, the J end lost 5 bases, and 13 bases lay between the germline ends. CDR3 length: 16 amino acids. DNA of the CDR3: TGTGCCACCAGCAGAGATTCAAGGTTAGGGAATGAAAAACTGTTTTTT. Its protein product is CATSRDSRLGNEKLFF.

This chain connects TRBV28 to TRBJ2-3; D not resolved. V lost 5 bases and J 0 bases, leaving 6 bases between the germline ends. The CDR3 spans 13 residues. The germline gives CDR1 MDHEN, CDR2 SYDVKM. The CDR3 region is CASSPASTDTQYF. The CDR3, as DNA: TGTGCCAGCAGTCCCGCTAGCACAGATACGCAGTATTTT. Complete variable domain (other parts from reference TRBV28 and TRBJ2-3): DVKVTQSSRYLVKRTGEKVFLECVQDMDHENMFWYRQDPGLGLRLIYFSYDVKMKEKGDIPEGYSVSREKKERFSLILESASTNQTSMYLCASSPASTDTQYFGPGTRLTVL.

The chain carries TRBV9 and TRBJ2-2; D unclear. The germline gives CDR1 SGDLS, CDR2 YYNGEE. V was pared by 0 bases and J by 4 bases, with 10 bases between. This CDR3 comprises 15 residues. CDR3: CASSVGQPGTGELFF. The CDR3, as DNA: TGTGCCAGCAGCGTAGGGCAGCCGGGCACCGGGGAGCTGTTTTTT.

This chain links TRBV15 with TRBJ2-7; 9 nucleotides match TRBD1. CDR1 and CDR2 from the germline V gene are LNHNV and YYDKDF (reference sequence). V was pared by 0 bases and J by 4 bases, with 4 bases of the junction left unmatched. The CDR3 totals 15 residues. The DNA of the CDR3 is TGTGCCACCAGCAGAGAACAGGGGGCAGGGTACGAGCAGTACTTC. Translating it yields CATSREQGAGYEQYF.

The chain combines TRBV11-3 with TRBJ1-1, with TRBD1 as a possible D gene (5 bases). CDR1 is SGHNT and CDR2 is YENEEA in the germline V gene. V lost 4 bases, J lost 4 bases, and 10 bases lay in between. The CDR3 is 13 amino acids. The CDR3 region has the DNA TGTGCCAGCAGCTCCCCTAGGGGCACTGAAGCTTTCTTT. It codes for CASSSPRGTEAFF. The variable domain in full, completed from reference TRBV11-3 and TRBJ1-1, reads EAGVVQSPRYKIIEKKQPVAFWCNPISGHNTLYWYLQNLGQGPELLIRYENEEAVDDSQLPKDRFSAERLKGVDSTLKIQPAELGDSAVYLCASSSPRGTEAFFGQGTRLTVV.

This chain joins TRBV5-1 and TRBJ2-5, with D maybe TRBD2 (6 bases). Trimming left V 5 bases short and J 2 bases short, with 13 bases between. Germline assignment: CDR1 SGHRS and CDR2 YFSETQ. CDR3 length: 14 amino acids. In DNA form, the CDR3 reads TGCGCCAGCAGGGTCTTGGGGGGACAAGAGACCCAGTACTTC. Residues: CASRVLGGQETQYF.

CDR3 sequence reads: CASSPTGDNYGYTF. The DNA for the CDR3 is TGTGCCAGCTCTCCGACAGGGGATAACTATGGCTACACCTTC. The chain uses TRBV18 and TRBJ1-2; TRBD1 matches at 8 bases. The CDR3 contains 14 residues. CDR1 is KGHSH, CDR2 LQKENI, per germline. V dropped 6 bases and J dropped 1; count of bases not matched to a gene: 4.

The chain combines TRBV10-3 with TRBJ2-1, with D possibly called TRBD1 or TRBD2 (6 bases each). The CDR3 length is 17 residues. Germline CDR1 and CDR2: ENHRY and SYGVKD. The V end was cut by 6 bases, the J end by 8 bases, with 26 bases between. Here the CDR3 DNA reads TGTGCCATCAGCAAGCTCCCGGGACTGGGGGGCAGGTATGAGCAGTTCTTC. It translates to CAISKLPGLGGRYEQFF.

V usage is TRBV18 and J usage is TRBJ2-1, with 11 bases lining up with TRBD1. The germline CDR1 and CDR2 sequences are KGHSH and LQKENI. This CDR3 region has 17 residues. V trimming: 1 base; J trimming: 7 bases; junction bases outside the gene matches: 9. The CDR3 DNA reads TGTGCCAGCTCACCACTGCAACCCGGGACAGGGGGGAATGAGCAGTTCTTC. Its translation: CASSPLQPGTGGNEQFF.

CDR3 residues: CASGDDPNTEAFF. The CDR3, as DNA: TGCGCCAGCGGAGATGATCCGAACACTGAAGCTTTCTTT. This chain joins TRBV5-1 and TRBJ1-1, with D unresolved. Trimming shortened V by 7 bases and J by 1 base, and 11 bases separated the two germline ends. The germline CDR1 and CDR2 sequences are SGHRS and YFSETQ. The CDR3 sequence is 13 residues long.

This chain uses TRBV5-1 with TRBJ1-1, with TRBD1 identical over 7 bases. J was trimmed by 0 bases and V by 2 bases; bases with no gene match: 4. CDR3 length: 15 amino acids. Looked up from germline, CDR1 is SGHRS and CDR2 is YFSETQ. CDR3 DNA sequence: TGCGCCAGCAGCTTCCCGGACAGGCTGAACACTGAAGCTTTCTTT. Translating gives CASSFPDRLNTEAFF. The full variable domain, with the rest looked up from reference TRBV5-1 and TRBJ1-1, is KAGVTQTPRYLIKTRGQQVTLSCSPISGHRSVSWYQQTPGQGLQFLFEYFSETQRNKGNFPGRFSGRQFSNSRSEMNVSTLELGDSALYLCASSFPDRLNTEAFFGQGTRLTVV.

The genes are TRBV7-9 and TRBJ2-5; 11 bases align to TRBD1. V gave up 1 base and J gave up 5 bases; unmatched junction bases: 6. The CDR3 spans 16 residues. Germline CDR1 and CDR2: SEHNR and FQNEAQ (reference sequence). CDR3 loop: CASSLGDRGLKETQYF. For the CDR3, the DNA is TGTGCCAGCAGCTTAGGGGACAGGGGGTTAAAGGAGACCCAGTACTTC.

The chain is built from TRBV28 and TRBJ1-2; the match to TRBD1 covers 7 bases. Germline-derived CDR1 and CDR2 are MDHEN and SYDVKM. V lost 3 bases and J lost 2; bases outside the gene matches: 3. This CDR3 has 14 residues. This chain's CDR3 is CASSLRGRNYGYTF. The DNA of the CDR3 is TGTGCCAGCAGTTTGAGGGGGCGAAACTATGGCTACACCTTC.

The chain couples TRBV7-9 to TRBJ1-1; no clear D. Germline V gene data show CDR1 as SEHNR and CDR2 as FQNEAQ (reference sequence). V was shortened by 4 bases and J by 5 bases, with 8 bases between the two germline ends. This CDR3 comprises 12 residues. The CDR3 region has the DNA TGTGCCAGCAGCTACGTGGGAACTGAAGCTTTCTTT. Translation gives CASSYVGTEAFF. Complete variable domain (other parts from reference TRBV7-9 and TRBJ1-1): DTGVSQNPRHKITKRGQNVTFRCDPISEHNRLYWYRQTLGQGPEFLTYFQNEAQLEKSRLLSDRFSAERPKGSFSTLEIQRTEQGDSAMYLCASSYVGTEAFFGQGTRLTVV.

The chain has TRBV5-1 and TRBJ1-4; D unclear. There are 14 residues in the CDR3. CDR1 is SGHRS and CDR2 is YFSETQ in the germline V gene. V lost 3 bases and J 1 base, leaving 7 bases between the germline ends. CDR3 sequence: CASSSGVTNEKLFF. The CDR3 DNA sequence: TGCGCCAGCAGCTCCGGGGTAACTAATGAAAAACTGTTTTTT.

A word on this clone: At the DNA level, this CDR3 is encoded by other sequences in the same sample as well. The CDR3 bases are TGTGCCAGCAGCCTCGAAGGGAACACTGAAGCTTTCTTT. Translated: CASSLEGNTEAFF. The V call is TRBV7-8, the J call TRBJ1-1; D unclear. The germline V gene encodes CDR1 SGHVS and CDR2 FQNEAQ. This CDR3 spans 13 amino acids. V lost 5 bases to trimming and J lost 1 base, with 8 bases between them. The entire variable domain, with the rest obtained from reference TRBV7-8 and TRBJ1-1, is as follows: GAGVSQSPRYKVAKRGQDVALRCDPISGHVSLFWYQQALGQGPEFLTYFQNEAQLDKSGLPSDRFFAERPEGSVSTLKIQRTQQEDSAVYLCASSLEGNTEAFFGQGTRLTVV.

In this sample, this clone turned up a few times. This chain links TRBV4-3 with TRBJ1-3; D is undetermined. This CDR3 is 15 amino acids long. The germline CDR1 and CDR2 sequences are LGHNA and YSLEER. Trimming took off 0 bases at V and 3 bases at J, with 9 bases between the two ends. DNA for the CDR3: TGCGCCAGCAGCCAAGATCTGCGCAGTGGAAACACCATATATTTT. It codes for CASSQDLRSGNTIYF.